The 9 T cell receptor beta chains below come from one sample, sequenced in a study of identical twins. TCRdb passed the 5' RACE reads through MiXCR, listing each CDR3 protein once. This sample carries about 700,000 distinct CDR3 sequences, 6.1% of them seen once, and the ten largest clones take 1.5% to 2%. The sample was naive T cells sorted from blood. The receptors shown here come from a man aged 18 to 30 in good health.

Many counts were recorded for this clonotype. The chain combines TRBV29-1 with TRBJ2-5; D not resolved. In germline, CDR1 is SQVTM, CDR2 ANQGSEA. The CDR3 length is 14 residues. Trimming pared 1 base from V and 5 bases from J, leaving 14 bases between. The chain's CDR3 is CSVEGRASPETQYF. In DNA form, the CDR3 reads TGCAGCGTTGAAGGTCGGGCTAGTCCTGAGACCCAGTACTTC. The variable domain in full, with the rest retrieved from reference TRBV29-1 and TRBJ2-5, is SAVISQKPSRDICQRGTSLTIQCQVDSQVTMMFWYRQQPGQSLTLIATANQGSEATYESGFVIDKFPISRPNLTFSTLTVSNMSPEDSSIYLCSVEGRASPETQYFGPGTRLLVL.

The chain carries TRBV6-2 or TRBV6-3 and TRBJ2-5; 7 bases fit TRBD2. The CDR3 loop spans 12 amino acids. CDR1 and CDR2 (germline): MNHEY, SVGEGT. With 8 bases clipped from V and 4 bases from J, the junction kept 4 bases outside the gene matches. The CDR3 DNA follows: TGTGCCAGCCAAACGGGAGGAGAGACCCAGTACTTC. Its protein is CASQTGGETQYF.

This clonotype was observed at least ten times. The chain joins TRBV12-3 or TRBV12-4 to TRBJ2-3; D remains unclear. The V and J ends lost 8 bases and 4 bases respectively, with 7 bases between them. The CDR3 totals 11 residues. In nucleotides, the CDR3 is TGTGCCAGCCTAGGGCCAGATACGCAGTATTTT. Its protein product is CASLGPDTQYF.

A few counts support this clonotype. This chain joins TRBV7-9 and TRBJ2-1, with D possibly matching TRBD2 (7 bases). Per the germline V gene, CDR1 is SEHNR and CDR2 is FQNEAQ (reference sequence). The CDR3 totals 15 residues. Trimming shortened V by 5 bases and J by 6 bases, and 17 bases separated the two germline ends. The CDR3 protein is CASSTLGGAINEQFF. The DNA of the CDR3 is TGTGCCAGCAGCACCCTAGGGGGGGCCATCAATGAGCAGTTCTTC.

This clonotype was observed at least ten times. The V and J genes are TRBV20-1 and TRBJ2-7, with TRBD2 matching 9 bases. The CDR3 spans 14 residues. V lost 1 base, J lost 4 bases, and 5 bases stayed unmatched. Germline V gene lookup returns CDR1 DFQATT and CDR2 SNEGSKA (reference sequence). The CDR3 nucleotides read TGCAGTGCTAGAGGTGGACTAGCGACTTACGAGCAGTACTTC. It encodes CSARGGLATYEQYF.

This clonotype was counted between two and nine times. This chain joins TRBV25-1 and TRBJ1-6; TRBD1 matches at 10 bases. CDR1 is MGHDK and CDR2 is SYGVNS in the germline V gene. V dropped 5 bases and J dropped 10; count of bases not matched to a gene: 5. The CDR3 runs 14 residues. CDR3 loop: CASSTDRGKSPLHF. Here the CDR3 DNA reads TGTGCCAGCAGTACGGACAGGGGGAAGTCACCCCTCCACTTT.

There are many counts of this clonotype. The rearrangement links TRBV12-3 or TRBV12-4 to TRBJ2-2; no reliable D call. Trimming took off 3 bases at V and 7 bases at J, with 12 bases between the two ends. This CDR3 is 14 amino acids long. The CDR3 DNA reads TGTGCCAGCAGTTTTAACTACGCAAGCGGGGAGCTGTTTTTT. Translating it yields CASSFNYASGELFF.

The V call is TRBV19, the J call TRBJ2-7, with TRBD1 matching 9 bases. Germline CDR1 is LNHDA and CDR2 is SQIVND (reference sequence). V lost 5 bases, J lost 5 bases, and 4 bases stayed unmatched. CDR3 length: 13 residues. As DNA, the CDR3 is TGTGCCAGTAGTCTACAGGGGGCGGACGAGCAGTACTTC. This codes for CASSLQGADEQYF.

This clonotype was seen more than once but under ten times. The chain combines TRBV25-1 with TRBJ2-3; no reliable D call. Germline V gene sequence: CDR1 MGHDK, CDR2 SYGVNS. This CDR3 has 14 amino acids. Trimming left V 1 base short and J 3 bases short, with 8 bases between. CDR3 sequence (DNA): TGTGCCAGCAGTGAATGGCCCAGAACAGATACGCAGTATTTT. Translating gives CASSEWPRTDTQYF.